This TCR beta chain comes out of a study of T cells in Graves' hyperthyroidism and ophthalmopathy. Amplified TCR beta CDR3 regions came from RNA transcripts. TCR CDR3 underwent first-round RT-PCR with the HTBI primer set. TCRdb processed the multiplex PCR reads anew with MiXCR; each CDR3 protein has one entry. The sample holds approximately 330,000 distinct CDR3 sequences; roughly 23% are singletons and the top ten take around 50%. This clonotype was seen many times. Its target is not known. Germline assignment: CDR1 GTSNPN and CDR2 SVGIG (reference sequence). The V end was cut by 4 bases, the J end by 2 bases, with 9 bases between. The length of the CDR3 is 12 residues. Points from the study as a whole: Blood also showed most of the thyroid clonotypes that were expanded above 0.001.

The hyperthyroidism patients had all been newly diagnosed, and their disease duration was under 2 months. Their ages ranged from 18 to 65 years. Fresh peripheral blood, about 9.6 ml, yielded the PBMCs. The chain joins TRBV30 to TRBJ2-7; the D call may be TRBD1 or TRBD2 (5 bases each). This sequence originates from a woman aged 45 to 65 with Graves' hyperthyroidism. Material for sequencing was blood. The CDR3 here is CAWNRDPYEQYF. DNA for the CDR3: TGTGCCTGGAACCGGGACCCCTACGAGCAGTACTTC.